This TCR beta chain was obtained from a study of blood T cell repertoires in COVID-19. About the research overall: The study drew acute and convalescent COVID-19 samples from the United States, Italy and Spain.

Source study methods: By means of reference gene primer amplification, nucleated cell counts were estimated. The protocol was immunoSEQ multiplex PCR, while the TCRdb copy is restricted to in-frame clones and leaves out a portion. V and J calls and clone size are as listed in that table; D and trimming were resolved from the DNA. This repertoire shows 190,000 or so clones, about 85% found once; its top ten account for approximately 0.99%. The germline V and J ends were trimmed by 5 bases and 5 bases, with 20 bases remaining between them. The germline gives CDR1 SGHTA, CDR2 FQGNSA. CDR3 size: 16 residues.

The chain combines TRBV7-2 with TRBJ2-3; possibly TRBD2 for D (7 bases). Specimen: peripheral blood. This clonotype originated in a man aged 55 to 70 with COVID-19, enrolled during active disease. CDR3 sequence: CASSLNPGGSRDTQYF. The CDR3 bases are TGTGCCAGCAGCCTCAACCCGGGGGGCAGTCGAGATACGCAGTATTTT. Looking up the rest from reference TRBV7-2 and TRBJ2-3 gives the full variable domain: GAGVSQSPSNKVTEKGKDVELRCDPISGHTALYWYRQSLGQGLEFLIYFQGNSAPDKSGLPSDRFSAERTGGSVSTLTIQRTQQEDSAVYLCASSLNPGGSRDTQYFGPGTRLTVL.